This is a list of T cell receptor beta chains from one sample in a study of T cell repertoires in cytomegalovirus infection. TCRdb ran MiXCR on the reads and lists one entry per CDR3 protein. The sample has approximately 910,000 distinct CDR3 sequences, 31% seen once. These TCRs' antigens remain unknown. Here the sequenced sample was cultured CD8+ T cells from PBMCs, taken from culture after CMV antigen stimulation. Receptors originate from a human donor in good health (CMV status not recorded). Some clones in this sample may be carry-over from other donors' samples. CDR3s include the opening cysteine and the closing phenylalanine or tryptophan. Fields, in order: CDR3 protein, CDR3 DNA, clone size, V gene, D gene, J gene. A D gene is named only where the DNA matches it firmly. A clone size is listed for some rows: how often the clone was seen (once, few, many), or a class if it is expanded.

CASSWDGMNTEAFF	TGTGCCAGCAGTTGGGACGGTATGAACACTGAAGCTTTCTTT	.	TRBV27	.	TRBJ1-1
CASSYPGQGGVYEQYF	TGTGCCAGCAGTTACCCCGGACAGGGGGGGGTCTACGAGCAGTACTTC	.	TRBV6-2/TRBV6-3	TRBD1	TRBJ2-7
CATSRGPEVWNGETQYF	TGTGCCACCAGCAGAGGGCCGGAGGTATGGAACGGAGAGACCCAGTACTTC	.	TRBV15	.	TRBJ2-5
CASSDPGANYGYTF	TGTGCCAGCAGCGACCCTGGGGCTAACTATGGCTACACCTTC	few	TRBV7-9	.	TRBJ1-2
CATSPRGAVDTGELFF	TGTGCCACAAGCCCAAGGGGGGCGGTGGACACCGGGGAGCTGTTTTTT	few	TRBV6-5	.	TRBJ2-2
CASSLRGINEKLFF	TGTGCCAGCTCGCTCAGGGGCATAAATGAAAAACTGTTTTTT	.	TRBV7-8	.	TRBJ1-4
CASSESVANTGELFF	TGCGCCAGCAGTGAGTCTGTGGCGAACACCGGGGAGCTGTTTTTT	once	TRBV10-1	.	TRBJ2-2
CASSYDRVSYGYTF	TGTGCCAGCAGTTACGACAGGGTATCGTATGGCTACACCTTC	.	TRBV6-2/TRBV6-3	TRBD1	TRBJ1-2
CATRWKETQYF	TGTGCCACTCGCTGGAAAGAGACCCAGTACTTC	.	TRBV15	.	TRBJ2-5
CASSLRGRERGYTF	TGTGCCAGCAGCTTGAGAGGGAGAGAGCGGGGCTACACCTTC	.	TRBV5-6	.	TRBJ1-2
CATLERGRWNYGYTF	TGTGCCACCTTAGAACGGGGGCGATGGAACTATGGCTACACCTTC	few	TRBV6-1	.	TRBJ1-2
CSVEGIQGVNTEAFF	TGCAGCGTTGAAGGGATCCAGGGTGTGAACACTGAAGCTTTCTTT	.	TRBV29-1	.	TRBJ1-1
CASSISRAEAFF	TGTGCCAGTAGTATCAGTAGGGCTGAAGCTTTCTTT	few	TRBV19	.	TRBJ1-1
CSVEGRAYEQYF	TGCAGCGTTGAGGGTAGGGCCTACGAGCAGTACTTC	few	TRBV29-1	.	TRBJ2-7
CSVAFDRITYGYTF	TGCAGCGTTGCATTCGACAGGATCACTTATGGCTACACCTTC	.	TRBV29-1	.	TRBJ1-2
CASSLPDGVNTEAFF	TGTGCCAGCAGCCTACCTGACGGGGTGAACACTGAAGCTTTCTTT	many	TRBV7-6	.	TRBJ1-1
CASSPGASGEGEQFF	TGTGCCAGCAGTCCGGGGGCTAGCGGTGAGGGTGAGCAGTTCTTC	.	TRBV27	.	TRBJ2-1
CASSTRTGEGTDTQYF	TGTGCCAGCAGCACCCGGACAGGGGAAGGGACAGATACGCAGTATTTT	few	TRBV7-6	TRBD1	TRBJ2-3
CASTLYTDRESYGYTF	TGCGCCAGCACCCTATATACGGACAGGGAAAGCTATGGCTACACCTTC	few	TRBV5-1	TRBD1	TRBJ1-2
CSVPFRGQGASGYTF	TGCAGCGTTCCTTTTAGGGGACAGGGGGCGAGTGGCTACACCTTC	.	TRBV29-1	TRBD1	TRBJ1-2
CSAASDRGNYGYTF	TGCAGTGCTGCGTCGGACAGGGGGAACTATGGCTACACCTTC	.	TRBV20-1	TRBD1	TRBJ1-2
CASTHKRGLRDTQYF	TGTGCCAGCACCCATAAGCGGGGGCTGAGAGATACGCAGTATTTT	.	TRBV28	TRBD2	TRBJ2-3
CASSLSSAAVYEQYF	TGTGCCAGCAGCTTAAGTTCTGCAGCCGTCTACGAGCAGTACTTC	many	TRBV7-8	.	TRBJ2-7
CSVPRGYGYTF	TGCAGCGTCCCTCGGGGCTATGGCTACACCTTC	.	TRBV29-1	.	TRBJ1-2
CASSSGVGSYNEQFF	TGTGCCAGCAGTTCGGGGGTGGGGTCCTACAATGAGCAGTTCTTC	few	TRBV27	.	TRBJ2-1
CASSRGTGQFF	TGCGCCAGCAGCCGTGGGACAGGTCAGTTCTTC	few	TRBV4-1	TRBD1	TRBJ2-1
CASSLISGGLGDTQYF	TGTGCCAGCAGCTTAATTAGCGGGGGTTTAGGGGATACGCAGTATTTT	.	TRBV28	TRBD2	TRBJ2-3
CASWGPTGELFF	TGTGCCAGCTGGGGGCCCACCGGGGAGCTGTTTTTT	.	TRBV6-6	.	TRBJ2-2
CASNWVDEQFF	TGTGCCAGCAACTGGGTGGATGAGCAGTTCTTC	many	TRBV7-9	.	TRBJ2-1
CASRPPGFGGGYTF	TGTGCCAGCAGGCCCCCGGGTTTTGGGGGGGGCTACACCTTC	.	TRBV12-3/TRBV12-4	.	TRBJ1-2
CAISESGTGVYGYTF	TGTGCCATCAGTGAGTCGGGGACAGGGGTTTATGGCTACACCTTC	.	TRBV10-3	TRBD1	TRBJ1-2
CASSQSIQGHSYNEQFF	TGCGCCAGCAGTCAATCGATACAGGGGCACTCCTACAATGAGCAGTTCTTC	.	TRBV23-1	TRBD1	TRBJ2-1
CASSPGTGVIWLREQYF	TGTGCCAGCAGCCCAGGGACAGGGGTTATATGGCTACGGGAGCAGTACTTC	.	TRBV7-9	TRBD1	TRBJ2-7
CASSYLNPTGELFF	TGTGCCAGCAGTTACCTCAACCCGACCGGGGAGCTGTTTTTT	.	TRBV6-2/TRBV6-3	.	TRBJ2-2
CASSQDMGGDTGELFF	TGTGCCAGCAGCCAAGATATGGGGGGCGACACCGGGGAGCTGTTTTTT	.	TRBV14	.	TRBJ2-2
CASSQGGGELFF	TGCGCCAGCAGCCAGGGAGGCGGGGAGCTGTTTTTT	many	TRBV4-1	.	TRBJ2-2
CASSLPGRSNYGYTF	TGTGCCAGCAGTCTTCCGGGACGTAGTAACTATGGCTACACCTTC	.	TRBV7-9	.	TRBJ1-2
CASKEGGGYTF	TGTGCCAGTAAAGAAGGGGGCGGCTACACCTTC	.	TRBV19	TRBD1	TRBJ1-2
CASSPGDTAYEQYF	TGTGCCAGCAGCCCTGGGGACACTGCCTACGAGCAGTACTTC	.	TRBV9	.	TRBJ2-7
CASSGTSGGYDTGELFF	TGTGCCAGCAGCGGGACTAGCGGGGGGTATGACACCGGGGAGCTGTTTTTT	.	TRBV6-6	TRBD2	TRBJ2-2
CASSEKQTNYGYTF	TGTGCCAGCAGTGAAAAACAGACCAACTATGGCTACACCTTC	.	TRBV2	.	TRBJ1-2
CASSPGALAGGSNEQFF	TGTGCCAGCAGCCCGGGCGCCCTAGCGGGGGGATCCAATGAGCAGTTCTTC	.	TRBV5-5	TRBD2	TRBJ2-1
CASTPRGLGTGELFF	TGTGCCAGCACCCCCAGGGGGCTTGGCACCGGGGAGCTGTTTTTT	.	TRBV27	TRBD1	TRBJ2-2
CASSLVEGRGTGELFF	TGTGCCAGCAGCTTAGTAGAGGGAAGGGGCACCGGGGAGCTGTTTTTT	few	TRBV7-6	.	TRBJ2-2